This T cell receptor (beta chain) came from a study of blood T cell repertoires in COVID-19. Background on the study: Acute and convalescent COVID-19 specimens originated in the United States, Italy and Spain. The cDNA or gDNA used as material had been derived from T cells, B-cell-depleted T cells, or PBMCs.

It was during active infection that Seattle patients were enrolled and then longitudinally followed. In the study's own analysis: Quantification of nucleated cells was approximated via reference gene primer amplification. Sequenced by immunoSEQ multiplex PCR; TCRdb stores in-frame clones only, minus some. Clonal size and the V and J genes are those of that table, whereas D and trimming came from the DNA. The sample shows roughly 250,000 clones, more than 65% of them seen only once. Trimming removed 4 bases at V and 3 bases at J, with 8 bases between. CDR1 and CDR2 from the germline V gene are LGHDT and YNNKEL (reference sequence). The CDR3 is 13 residues long.

Specimen: peripheral blood. The chain is built from TRBV3-1 (or the pseudogene TRBV3-2) and TRBJ2-3; D ambiguous. The TCR originated in a person between 65 and 79 years old with COVID-19, enrolled during active disease. The chain's CDR3 is CASSLRGTDTQYF. In DNA form, the CDR3 reads TGTGCCAGCAGCCTCAGAGGTACAGATACGCAGTATTTT.